The clone carrying this T cell receptor beta chain came up a few times. This sample is part of a study of control samples from healthy donors and cancer patients. The CDR3 has 15 residues. The V gene's germline CDR1 is SNHLY and CDR2 FYNNEI. V dropped 6 bases and J dropped 4 bases, with 13 bases sitting between them. Data came from immunoSEQ multiplex PCR; TCRdb stores just in-frame clones and leaves some out. The sample has some 140,000 clones, about nine tenths seen once. The sample consisted of blood. The rearrangement uses TRBV2 and TRBJ2-6, with D perhaps matching TRBD1 (5 bases). This TCR derives from a man aged 25-45 years in good health. DNA of the CDR3: TGTGCCAGCAGGCAAGGGGCGACCGGGGCCAACGTCCTGACTTTC. This translates into CASRQGATGANVLTF.